This record looks at one T cell receptor (beta chain) sequence and its context. The data originate from a study of blood T cells in healthy people across ages. PCR was performed a second time for roughly 7 to 11 cycles using a sample-barcoded 5' primer and a J-beta primer mix. A template-switch adaptor containing 12 random nucleotides labeled each cDNA molecule. TCRdb re-called the 5' RACE reads with MiXCR, one entry per CDR3 protein. The sample has 1.5 million to 2 million distinct CDR3 sequences, about 49% seen once. Trimming took 2 bases from V and 4 from J, leaving 14 bases between them. This CDR3 spans 16 amino acids. CDR1 is SGHTA and CDR2 is FQGNSA in the germline V gene.

The chain joins TRBV7-2 to TRBJ1-4; no clear D. The receptor was isolated from a woman in her 40s in good health. The sequencing input was blood. The CDR3 sequence is CASSLSFVGINEKLFF. The DNA for the CDR3 is TGTGCCAGCAGCTTATCGTTTGTGGGAATTAATGAAAAACTGTTTTTT.